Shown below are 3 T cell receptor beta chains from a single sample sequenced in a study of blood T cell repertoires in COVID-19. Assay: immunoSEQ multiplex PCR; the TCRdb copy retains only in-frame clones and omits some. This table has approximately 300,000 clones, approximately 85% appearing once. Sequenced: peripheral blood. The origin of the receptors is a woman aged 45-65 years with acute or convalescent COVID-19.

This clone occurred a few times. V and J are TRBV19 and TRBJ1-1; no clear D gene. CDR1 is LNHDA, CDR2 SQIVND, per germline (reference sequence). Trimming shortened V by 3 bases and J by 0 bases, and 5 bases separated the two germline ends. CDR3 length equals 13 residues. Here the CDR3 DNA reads TGTGCCAGTAGTATCCACATGAACACTGAAGCTTTCTTT. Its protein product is CASSIHMNTEAFF.

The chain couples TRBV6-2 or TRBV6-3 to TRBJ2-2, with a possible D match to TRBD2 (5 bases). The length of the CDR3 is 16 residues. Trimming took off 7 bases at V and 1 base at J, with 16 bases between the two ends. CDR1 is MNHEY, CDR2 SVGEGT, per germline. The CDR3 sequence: CASTPLFGENTGELFF. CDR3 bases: TGTGCCAGCACCCCCCTTTTCGGGGAGAACACCGGGGAGCTGTTTTTT.

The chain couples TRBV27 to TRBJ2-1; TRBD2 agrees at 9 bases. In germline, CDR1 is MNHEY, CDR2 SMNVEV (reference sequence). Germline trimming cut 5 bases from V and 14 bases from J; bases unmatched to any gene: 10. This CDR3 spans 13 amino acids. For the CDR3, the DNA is TGTGCCAGCAGTCCCTATAGCGGGAGTATGAAGTTCTTC. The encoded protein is CASSPYSGSMKFF.